The 27 T cell receptor beta chains below were found in one sample sequenced in a study of low-dose radiotherapy and immunotherapy resistance in tumors. Covering alpha and beta chains, TRAV- and TRBV-specific primers were used for the first-strand cDNA. Over around 19 PCR cycles, TCRs were amplified from a constant-region primer and V-primer adapter. TCRdb used MiXCR to reprocess the reads, holding one entry per CDR3 protein. The sample has 60,000 to 75,000 distinct CDR3 sequences, approximately 26% seen once. Time point given: before trial treatment. Specimen: PBMCs, collected before treatment. These receptors came from a male donor with rectosigmoid adenocarcinoma.

This clonotype has a count of ten or more. The chain is built from TRBV19 and TRBJ2-3; 8 bases map to TRBD1. Germline CDR1 reads LNHDA; CDR2 reads SQIVND (reference sequence). The CDR3 totals 15 residues. The V gene end was trimmed by 3 bases and the J gene end by 0 bases; junction bases not matched to a gene: 2. The CDR3 sequence is CASSMDRASTDTQYF. CDR3 DNA sequence: TGTGCCAGTAGTATGGACAGGGCTAGCACAGATACGCAGTATTTT. Combining the CDR3 with reference TRBV19 and TRBJ2-3 gives the whole variable domain DGGITQSPKYLFRKEGQNVTLSCEQNLNHDAMYWYRQDPGQGLRLIYYSQIVNDFQKGDIAEGYSVSREKKESFPLTVTSAQKNPTAFYLCASSMDRASTDTQYFGPGTRLTVL.

V gene TRBV4-2 combines with J gene TRBJ2-4; D is unresolved. CDR1 is LGHNA, CDR2 YNFKEQ, per germline. The V end lost 2 bases, the J end lost 0 bases, and 14 bases lay between the germline ends. The CDR3 is 17 residues long. This chain's CDR3 is CASSQRPLDRAKNIQYF. In DNA, the CDR3 is TGTGCCAGCAGCCAACGCCCTTTGGACCGAGCCAAAAACATTCAGTACTTC.

V and J are TRBV29-1 and TRBJ2-1; TRBD2 aligns across 10 bases. The germline V gene has CDR1 SQVTM and CDR2 ANQGSEA. J gave up 1 base and V 0 bases, and 3 bases lay outside the gene matches. This CDR3 comprises 16 residues. CDR3 in amino acids: CSVEDSLAGSYNEQFF. The CDR3 nucleotides read TGCAGCGTTGAAGATTCACTAGCGGGATCCTACAATGAGCAGTTCTTC.

V usage is TRBV28 and J usage is TRBJ1-1, with TRBD1 identical over 8 bases. CDR3 length equals 15 residues. Trimming cost V 7 bases and J 1 base; bases outside gene matches: 8. Germline V gene sequence: CDR1 MDHEN, CDR2 SYDVKM. The CDR3 is CASKTSGTGNTEAFF. The CDR3 nucleotides are TGTGCCAGCAAAACCTCCGGGACAGGGAACACTGAAGCTTTCTTT.

At least ten counts were recorded for this clonotype. This chain connects TRBV10-1 to TRBJ1-4, with a tentative D call TRBD1 (6 bases). CDR1 and CDR2 from the germline V gene are WNHNN and SYGVQD (reference sequence). CDR3 length: 15 amino acids. V was trimmed by 8 bases and J by 2 bases, leaving 15 bases between them. Written as DNA, the CDR3 is TGCGCCAGCTCGGAAGGCCAGGGGACTAATGAAAAACTGTTTTTT. It specifies CASSEGQGTNEKLFF.

This clonotype was seen repeatedly, ten times or more. The chain uses TRBV28 and TRBJ1-1; the D is unclear. Trimming pared 3 bases from V and 1 base from J, leaving 6 bases between. Germline loops: CDR1 MDHEN, CDR2 SYDVKM. This CDR3 comprises 13 residues. The CDR3 reads CASSFERNTEAFF. Here the CDR3 DNA reads TGTGCCAGCAGTTTCGAGAGGAACACTGAAGCTTTCTTT.

The chain uses TRBV5-1 and TRBJ2-1; tentative D call: TRBD1 (5 bases). The CDR3 is 15 residues long. Trimming shortened V by 0 bases and J by 9 bases, and 16 bases separated the two germline ends. Germline loops: CDR1 SGHRS, CDR2 YFSETQ. Here the CDR3 DNA reads TGCGCCAGCAGCTTGGGTGGGGCCCCGTTGGGTGAGCAGTTCTTC. It yields the protein CASSLGGAPLGEQFF.

This clonotype was seen at least ten times. This chain connects TRBV18 to TRBJ2-5; D not certain. CDR1 is KGHSH and CDR2 is LQKENI in the germline V gene. CDR3 length: 12 residues. The germline V and J ends were trimmed by 1 base and 4 bases, with 4 bases remaining between them. The CDR3 loop reads CASSPRGETQYF. The CDR3 DNA reads TGTGCCAGCTCACCACGGGGAGAGACCCAGTACTTC.

This clonotype was observed many times. The CDR3 spells CATSDTGTGRTDTQYF. In DNA form, the CDR3 reads TGTGCCACCAGTGACACCGGGACAGGACGCACAGATACGCAGTATTTT. The chain combines TRBV24-1 with TRBJ2-3; 8 bases agree with TRBD1. Trimming took 4 bases from V and 1 from J; bases not matched to a gene: 6. This CDR3 is 16 amino acids long. Germline V gives CDR1 KGHDR, CDR2 SFDVKD.

As regards this clonotype: A far larger clone is a single base away, which makes a read error likely. The V call is TRBV7-2, the J call TRBJ2-7; D gene uncertain. The CDR3 is made up of 13 amino acids. V was trimmed by 2 bases and J by 7 bases, leaving 12 bases between them. Germline V gene lookup returns CDR1 SGHTA and CDR2 FQGNSA. As DNA, the CDR3 is TGTGCCAGCAGCTTAAGGGAATCCTGGGAGCAGTACTTC. This codes for CASSLRESWEQYF.

In its sample, this clonotype was seen many times. The V gene is TRBV9, the J gene TRBJ1-5; 8 bases fit TRBD1. In germline, CDR1 is SGDLS, CDR2 YYNGEE. Trimming took 4 bases from V and 5 from J; bases not matched to a gene: 8. This CDR3 is 15 amino acids long. The CDR3 DNA reads TGTGCCAGCAGCTCAAAAGGACAGGGAGATCAGCCCCAGCATTTT. Translated, it gives CASSSKGQGDQPQHF.

This clonotype was detected many times. This chain joins TRBV6-2 or TRBV6-3 and TRBJ2-6; D possibly matches TRBD1 or TRBD2 (5 bases each). CDR1 and CDR2 from the germline V gene are MNHEY and SVGEGT. CDR3 length: 19 amino acids. V lost 4 bases, J lost 0 bases, and 19 bases lay in between. CDR3 protein: CASSWLGENSGSGANVLTF. In DNA, the CDR3 is TGTGCCAGCAGTTGGTTAGGGGAGAACTCCGGCTCTGGGGCCAACGTCCTGACTTTC.

This clonotype came up many times. V usage is TRBV10-3 and J usage is TRBJ2-7; D possibly corresponds to TRBD2 (6 bases). The ends were cut back, 3 bases at V and 3 bases at J, with 15 bases in the middle. The CDR3 covers 15 residues. Germline values: CDR1 ENHRY, CDR2 SYGVKD. CDR3 DNA sequence: TGTGCCATCAGTGACGGGGGAGGAGAGGACTACGAGCAGTACTTC. Its protein product is CAISDGGGEDYEQYF.

The V gene is TRBV29-1, the J gene TRBJ1-1, with D perhaps TRBD1 (6 bases). This CDR3 spans 11 amino acids. The V gene lost 6 bases and the J gene lost 5 bases, with 10 bases spanning the gap. Germline V gene sequence: CDR1 SQVTM, CDR2 ANQGSEA. The CDR3 DNA follows: TGCAGCGTCGGACAGCAAACTGAAGCTTTCTTT. Translating gives CSVGQQTEAFF.

This clonotype was recorded many times. The rearrangement links TRBV7-2 to TRBJ2-5; D is unclear. The V and J ends lost 1 base and 4 bases respectively, with 7 bases between them. The CDR3 spans 13 residues. From germline, CDR1 is SGHTA and CDR2 FQGNSA. The CDR3 loop is CASSLVQRETQYF. The CDR3 nucleotides read TGTGCCAGCAGCTTAGTTCAGAGAGAGACCCAGTACTTC.

This clonotype was observed a single time. Given a far larger clone just one base away, this is likely a sequencing read error. The chain has TRBV6-6 and TRBJ1-2; 7 positions agree with TRBD1. The CDR3 sequence is 12 residues long. The V and J ends lost 7 bases and 12 bases, in that order; junction bases with no gene match: 11. Germline V lookup: CDR1 MNHNY, CDR2 SVGAGI (reference sequence). The CDR3 here is CASTRPEGGHTF. As DNA, the CDR3 is TGTGCCAGCACCCGGCCCGAAGGGGGCCACACCTTC.

This clonotype came up many times. The chain carries TRBV27 and TRBJ1-5; the D is unclear. The CDR3 has 15 amino acids. The ends were cut back, 3 bases at V and 2 bases at J, with 11 bases in the middle. Germline lookup yields CDR1 MNHEY and CDR2 SMNVEV (reference sequence). Written as DNA, the CDR3 is TGTGCCAGCAGTTTTTCGCAGATGGGCAATCAGCCCCAGCATTTT. Translated, it gives CASSFSQMGNQPQHF.

This clonotype was counted many times. The chain combines TRBV7-8 with TRBJ2-2; D gene uncertain. The ends were cut back, 0 bases at V and 4 bases at J, with 6 bases in the middle. The CDR3 consists of 14 residues. Germline lookup yields CDR1 SGHVS and CDR2 FQNEAQ. As DNA, the CDR3 is TGTGCCAGCAGCTTAGCGCGCAGCACCGGGGAGCTGTTTTTT. Its protein is CASSLARSTGELFF.

This clonotype showed up many times. The chain employs TRBV28 and TRBJ1-2; D not certain. V lost 11 bases and J lost 5, with 18 bases in between. The germline V gene has CDR1 MDHEN and CDR2 SYDVKM. The CDR3 sequence is 13 residues long. CDR3: CALYSSRGYGYTF. The CDR3 region has the DNA TGTGCCCTATACTCCTCCCGGGGATATGGCTACACCTTC.

The sample holds many counts of this clonotype. The V call is TRBV20-1, the J call TRBJ2-7; 10 bases match TRBD2. The trim removed 5 bases at V and 3 bases at J, leaving 4 bases unmatched. The CDR3 is 13 amino acids. Germline CDR1 reads DFQATT; CDR2 reads SNEGSKA (reference sequence). The CDR3 DNA follows: TGCAGTGCTGGGGCTAGCGGGGGCTACGAGCAGTACTTC. The encoded protein is CSAGASGGYEQYF.

In its sample, this clonotype was seen many times. The chain uses TRBV5-1 and TRBJ1-2, with 7 bases lining up with TRBD1. Germline V lookup: CDR1 SGHRS, CDR2 YFSETQ. Trimming at V came to 3 bases and at J to 2 bases, leaving 4 bases not matched to a gene. This CDR3 region has 14 residues. CDR3 sequence reads: CASSYGTENYGYTF. As DNA, the CDR3 is TGCGCCAGCAGCTACGGGACAGAGAACTATGGCTACACCTTC.

This clonotype has a handful of counts. This chain links TRBV28 with TRBJ2-5, with 13 bases lining up with TRBD2. The V gene's germline CDR1 is MDHEN and CDR2 SYDVKM. With V trimmed by 4 bases and J by 8 bases, 10 bases remained unmatched. There are 16 residues in the CDR3. This chain's CDR3 is CASSYPGLAGDHTQYF. Written as DNA, the CDR3 is TGTGCCAGCAGTTACCCAGGACTAGCGGGAGATCATACCCAGTACTTC.

The sample holds many counts of this clonotype. The V gene is TRBV7-2, the J gene TRBJ2-7; 13 bases agree with TRBD2. The V segment lost 6 bases and the J segment 6 bases; nucleotides outside the gene matches: 8. The germline V gene encodes CDR1 SGHTA and CDR2 FQGNSA. The CDR3 is 15 residues long. The CDR3 nucleotides read TGTGCCAGCAGTCTCCGGACTAGCGGGGGAAGCGAGCAGTACTTC. It yields the protein CASSLRTSGGSEQYF.

Turning to this clonotype: A far larger clone is a single base away, which makes a read error likely. The CDR3 is CASSEWMGRENIQFF. DNA for the CDR3: TGTGCCAGCAGTGAATGGATGGGGCGGGAAAACATTCAGTTCTTC. This sequence joins TRBV2 and TRBJ2-1, with D possibly being TRBD2 (6 bases). Trimming shortened V by 2 bases and J by 13 bases, and 21 bases separated the two germline ends. The CDR3 runs 15 residues. Germline V gene data show CDR1 as SNHLY and CDR2 as FYNNEI.

This chain links TRBV29-1 with TRBJ1-2; D is perhaps TRBD1 (6 bases). This CDR3 region has 13 residues. CDR1 is SQVTM, CDR2 ANQGSEA, per germline. The CDR3 region has the DNA TGCAGTTCTGAGGGGGGGTCAAACTATGGCTACACCTTC. Protein product: CSSEGGSNYGYTF. Full variable domain (rest looked up from reference TRBV29-1 and TRBJ1-2): SAVISQKPSRDICQRGTSLTIQCQVDSQVTMMFWYRQQPGQSLTLIATANQGSEATYESGFVIDKFPISRPNLTFSTLTVSNMSPEDSSIYLCSSEGGSNYGYTFGSGTRLTVV.

This clonotype was detected many times. V gene TRBV2 combines with J gene TRBJ2-7; D gene unclear. Trimming took 3 bases from V and 3 from J, leaving 21 bases between them. Germline CDR1 SNHLY, CDR2 FYNNEI. This CDR3 comprises 17 residues. The CDR3 loop is CASSDGIGPKIDYEQYF. For the CDR3, the DNA is TGTGCCAGCAGTGATGGTATCGGACCCAAAATAGACTACGAGCAGTACTTC.

In its sample, this clonotype was seen many times. V gene TRBV6-1 combines with J gene TRBJ1-2; TRBD1 is a possible D gene (5 bases). V gave up 3 bases and J gave up 8 bases, with 13 bases separating them. Per germline, CDR1 MNHNS and CDR2 SASEGT. This CDR3 comprises 13 residues. This CDR3 is CASSDAGVGGYTF. Here the CDR3 DNA reads TGTGCCAGCAGTGATGCGGGGGTAGGAGGCTACACCTTC.